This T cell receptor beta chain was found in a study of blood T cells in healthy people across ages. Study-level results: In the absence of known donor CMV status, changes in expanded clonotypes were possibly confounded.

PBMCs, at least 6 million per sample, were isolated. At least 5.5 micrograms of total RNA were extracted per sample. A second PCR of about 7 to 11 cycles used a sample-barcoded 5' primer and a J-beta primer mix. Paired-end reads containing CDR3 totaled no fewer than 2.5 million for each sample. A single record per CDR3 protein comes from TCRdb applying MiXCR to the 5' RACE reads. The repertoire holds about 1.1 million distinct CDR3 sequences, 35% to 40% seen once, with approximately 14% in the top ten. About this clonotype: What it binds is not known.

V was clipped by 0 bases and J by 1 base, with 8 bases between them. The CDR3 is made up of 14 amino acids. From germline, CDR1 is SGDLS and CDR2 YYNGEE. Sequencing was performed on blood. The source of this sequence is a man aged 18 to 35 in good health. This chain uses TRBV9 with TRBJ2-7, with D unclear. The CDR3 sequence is CASSVVAASYEQYF. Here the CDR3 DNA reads TGTGCCAGCAGCGTAGTCGCAGCGTCCTACGAGCAGTACTTC.